This T cell receptor (beta chain) was retrieved from a study of patients and donors after allogeneic stem cell transplantation. There are 13 residues in the CDR3. Germline-derived CDR1 and CDR2 are ENHRY and SYGVKD. Trimming left V 2 bases short and J 4 bases short, with 8 bases between. Each CDR3 protein is one row after TCRdb ran MiXCR on the RT-PCR reads. The sample has 200,000 to 250,000 distinct CDR3 sequences; around an eighth are singletons. The source of this sequence is a human donor who was either an allogeneic HSCT recipient or a stem cell or donor lymphocyte infusion donor (not recorded which). It is not recorded whose cells these are; they may come from a transplant donor. The chain is built from TRBV10-3 and TRBJ1-2; D gene ambiguous. The sample taken for sequencing was blood, either unsorted or a sorted T cell fraction (not recorded which). This CDR3 is CAISEQRGYGYTF. The CDR3 nucleotides are TGTGCCATCAGTGAGCAAAGAGGCTATGGCTACACCTTC.